These T cell receptor beta chains were read from a single sample in a study of cytomegalovirus exposure and HLA in healthy donors. Clones were sequenced by immunoSEQ multiplex PCR, and TCRdb holds only the in-frame ones, with some missing. Of fewer than 200,000 clones listed, approximately 81% are singletons. Material for sequencing was PBMCs. Receptor source: a man aged 25-40 years in good health and CMV-seronegative. Both conserved end residues are part of each CDR3. D genes are given only for firm matches. Expanded clones are given a class, and other clones once, few, many or no size at all.

-	-	TRBJ2-5	TRBV2	TGTGCCAGCAGTGAAGCGGGTCAGGGAAAAGAGACCCAGTACTTC	CASSEAGQGKETQYF
-	TRBD2	TRBJ2-1	TRBV10-1	TGCGCCAGCAGTGGCTCGGGACTAGCGGGGGGTCAACAGATCTACAATGAGCAGTTCTTC	CASSGSGLAGGQQIYNEQFF
-	TRBD1	TRBJ2-5	TRBV5-8	TGTGCCAGCAGTCCGGGACAGCAAGAGACCCAGTACTTC	CASSPGQQETQYF
-	-	TRBJ1-4	TRBV18	TGTGCCAGCTCACCTATACAGGGAACTGAAAAACTGTTTTTT	CASSPIQGTEKLFF
-	-	TRBJ1-5	TRBV2	TGTGCCAGCAGTGAGGCTTTACGCCTATTAGCCAATCAGCCCCAGCATTTT	CASSEALRLLANQPQHF
once	TRBD2	TRBJ2-3	TRBV14	TGTGCCAGCAGCCAGAGGAGGACTAGCGGGGGGCTAACAGATACGCAGTATTTT	CASSQRRTSGGLTDTQYF
few	-	TRBJ2-6	TRBV6-1	TGTGCCAGCAGCCCGGGACTTACTGGGGCCAACGTCCTGACTTTC	CASSPGLTGANVLTF
-	TRBD1	TRBJ2-3	TRBV5-1	TGCGCCAGCAGCTTTCAGGGGGCGGGGGATACGCAGTATTTT	CASSFQGAGDTQYF
once	TRBD1	TRBJ2-2	TRBV18	TGTGCCAGCTCACCACGGGACAGGGCGGACACCGGGGAGCTGTTTTTT	CASSPRDRADTGELFF
once	-	TRBJ2-7	TRBV28	TGTGCCAGCAGTTTACAGGGTTACGAGCAGTACTTC	CASSLQGYEQYF
once	TRBD1	TRBJ1-2	TRBV7-2	TGTGCCAGCAGCCATCCGGACAGGAACTATGGCTACACCTTC	CASSHPDRNYGYTF
-	TRBD1	TRBJ1-4	TRBV6-6	TGTGCCAGCAGTGGGGGACAGAATGAAAAACTGTTTTTT	CASSGGQNEKLFF
-	TRBD1	TRBJ2-7	TRBV10-3	TGTGCCATCAGGGGGACAGATCCCTACGAGCAGTACTTC	CAIRGTDPYEQYF
-	-	TRBJ1-4	TRBV5-6	TGTGCCAGCAGCTCGTTGGGCCCCGTTGAAGAAAAACTGTTTTTT	CASSSLGPVEEKLFF
-	TRBD2	TRBJ2-1	TRBV5-1	TGCGCCAGCAGCTTGGGGGGGACTAGCCTCTCCTACAATGAGCAGTTCTTC	CASSLGGTSLSYNEQFF
-	-	TRBJ1-4	TRBV28	TGTGCCAGCAGTTTCTGGGAGGAGGATGAAAAACTGTTTTTT	CASSFWEEDEKLFF
few	-	TRBJ1-1	TRBV4-2	TGTGCCAGCAGCCAAGATTTCGGGGGGTCCACTGAAGCTTTCTTT	CASSQDFGGSTEAFF
-	-	TRBJ1-2	TRBV19	TGTGCCAGTAGAAAGGACAGAGACTATGGCTACACCTTC	CASRKDRDYGYTF
-	TRBD2	TRBJ2-3	TRBV27	TGTGCCAGCAGTTTCCTTAGCGGGAGAGGTACAGATACGCAGTATTTT	CASSFLSGRGTDTQYF
-	-	TRBJ2-3	TRBV5-1	TGCGCCAGCAGCTTTCGATCGGGGTCCGCAGATACGCAGTATTTT	CASSFRSGSADTQYF
-	TRBD2	TRBJ2-5	TRBV29-1	TGCAGCGTTGAAGAGGCTAGCGGGAAGGAACAAGAGACCCAGTACTTC	CSVEEASGKEQETQYF
-	TRBD2	TRBJ2-7	TRBV27	TGTGCCAGCAGTTATAGCGGGAGCTCTTACGAGCAGTACTTC	CASSYSGSSYEQYF
once	-	TRBJ1-1	TRBV15	TGTGCCACCAGCAGAGAGGCCCCGGGAGAAGCTTTCTTT	CATSREAPGEAFF
-	TRBD1	TRBJ2-1	TRBV27	TGTGCCAGTTCCTCTCCGGGACAGGGGTCCAATGAGCAGTTCTTC	CASSSPGQGSNEQFF
-	TRBD2	TRBJ2-3	TRBV5-1	TGCGCCAGCAGCTGGACTAGCGGTACTAGCACAGATACGCAGTATTTT	CASSWTSGTSTDTQYF
few	-	TRBJ2-7	TRBV4-1	TGCGCCAGCAGCCAAGCGGGGGAGGGGGTAAGGTACGAGCAGTACTTC	CASSQAGEGVRYEQYF
once	-	TRBJ2-7	TRBV11-3	TGTGCCAGCAGTCTAAAGGGAGCGGCCGACTCCTACGAGCAGTACTTC	CASSLKGAADSYEQYF
-	-	TRBJ1-1	TRBV11-3	TGTGCCAGCAGCTTAGATTCCCGGCGGGCTTTCTTT	CASSLDSRRAFF
-	-	TRBJ1-2	TRBV18	TGTGCCAGCTCACCGTCAGGGGACCTCTATGGCTACACCTTC	CASSPSGDLYGYTF
-	-	TRBJ2-5	TRBV5-1	TGCGCCAGCAGCCCGTACCCCGGAGTTGGAGAGACCCAGTACTTC	CASSPYPGVGETQYF
-	-	TRBJ1-6	TRBV5-6	TGTGCCAGCAGCTTCCTATCAGGGGATGCTTCACCCCTCCACTTT	CASSFLSGDASPLHF
-	TRBD2	TRBJ2-7	TRBV19	TGTGCCAGTAGTGCGCTAGGGACTAGCGTTTCCTACGAGCAGTACTTC	CASSALGTSVSYEQYF
-	TRBD2	TRBJ2-1	TRBV27	TGTGCCAGCACCCGGGACTATCTCTACAATGAGCAGTTCTTC	CASTRDYLYNEQFF
-	-	TRBJ2-7	TRBV19	TGTGCCAGTAGCCCCCGGGACACGTACGAGCAGTACTTC	CASSPRDTYEQYF
-	-	TRBJ2-1	TRBV19	TGTGCCAGTAGTATGGGCACTACCGGGAGTGAGCAGTTCTTC	CASSMGTTGSEQFF
-	-	TRBJ2-3	TRBV30	TGTGCCTGGACTGGTGGAGCCCTAGATACGCAGTATTTT	CAWTGGALDTQYF
-	TRBD1	TRBJ2-7	TRBV6-5	TGTGCCAGCAGTTACTTCTTGGGACAGGGCCGCTACGAGCAGTACTTC	CASSYFLGQGRYEQYF
-	TRBD1	TRBJ2-7	TRBV6-5	TGTGCCAGCAAGGGACAGGGGTCCTACGAGCAGTACTTC	CASKGQGSYEQYF
-	-	TRBJ2-7	TRBV5-4	TGTGCCAGCAGCGGCCGCGGGGATTCCTACGAGCAGTACTTC	CASSGRGDSYEQYF
-	-	TRBJ1-4	TRBV18	TGTGCCAGCTCACCAGGAACAGGTGTCTGGAAACTGTTTTTT	CASSPGTGVWKLFF
-	-	TRBJ2-5	TRBV7-6	TGTGCCAGCAGCTGGGGGGGGGCAGGGAATCAAGAGACCCAGTACTTC	CASSWGGAGNQETQYF
-	-	TRBJ2-5	TRBV5-4	TGTGCCAGCAGCTCACCGGGCTCGGGGGCCCAGTACTTC	CASSSPGSGAQYF
-	-	TRBJ1-2	TRBV2	TGTGCCAGCAGTGAAGGCGGTCTCTATGGCTACACCTTC	CASSEGGLYGYTF
-	-	TRBJ1-2	TRBV29-1	TGCAGCGTTATACCCCAGGGATATGGCTACACCTTC	CSVIPQGYGYTF
few	TRBD1	TRBJ2-2	TRBV5-1	TGCGCCAGCAGCAGTTCTACAGGGGCCACCGGGGAGCTGTTTTTT	CASSSSTGATGELFF
-	-	TRBJ2-7	TRBV5-1	TGCGCCAGCAGCTTGGGACAGTCCGGCGAGCAGTACTTC	CASSLGQSGEQYF
-	-	TRBJ2-2	TRBV11-2	TGTGCCAGCAGGGCTTCTCGGAACACCGGGGAGCTGTTTTTT	CASRASRNTGELFF
-	TRBD2	TRBJ2-3	TRBV2	TGTGCCAGCTCTCTCCTGTTTCCTAGCGGGGGGGCGAATACGCAGTATTTT	CASSLLFPSGGANTQYF
-	-	TRBJ1-2	TRBV19	TGTGCCAGTAAAGCCCCGGGGTACTATGGCTACACCTTC	CASKAPGYYGYTF
-	TRBD1	TRBJ1-5	TRBV28	TGTGCCAGCAGGTCCGGGACAGGGATTCAGCCCCAGCATTTT	CASRSGTGIQPQHF
-	-	TRBJ2-1	TRBV25-1	TGTGCCAGCAGTGAACCATACAGGAGCTACAATGAGCAGTTCTTC	CASSEPYRSYNEQFF
-	TRBD1	TRBJ2-7	TRBV4-3	TGCGCCAGCAGCCAAGGATGGTCCGGGACAGGGACCTACGAGCAGTACTTC	CASSQGWSGTGTYEQYF
-	TRBD2	TRBJ2-7	TRBV2	TGTGCCAGCCGGGAGGTTCCCAAGCAGTACTTC	CASREVPKQYF
few	-	TRBJ1-3	TRBV4-3	TGCGCCAGCAGCCAAGATTCGGCAGGGGTAGGGTACACCATATATTTT	CASSQDSAGVGYTIYF